In its sample, the clone carrying this TCR beta chain was seen many times. CDR1 DFQATT and CDR2 SNEGSKA come from the germline V gene (reference sequence). The V gene end was trimmed by 1 base and the J gene end by 3 bases; junction bases not matched to a gene: 4. The CDR3 is 14 residues long. Described time point: patch test 1, 2 weeks after DPC sensitization. Regarding treatment: therapeutic diphenylcyclopropenone sensitization with weekly scalp DPC. This sample is part of a study of human T cells and chemical hapten exposure. For the study at large: Patients got weekly scalp diphenylcyclopropenone doses over the approximately 23-week study.

TCRdb reanalysed the RACE reads using MiXCR and keeps one entry per CDR3 protein. The sample comprises about 80,000 distinct CDR3 sequences, about 6.8% of which are singletons, and approximately 1.5% rests with the top ten. The chain recombines TRBV20-1 with TRBJ2-7; 9 bases fit TRBD1. This sequence originates from a woman under 40 with alopecia areata. Some clones in this sample may be carry-over from other donors' samples. Sequenced here: whole blood, sampled in connection with sensitization to the hapten diphenylcyclopropenone (DPC). The CDR3 sequence is CSARVGDRDYEQYF. For the CDR3, the DNA is TGCAGTGCTAGAGTCGGGGACAGGGACTACGAGCAGTACTTC.